The sequence of this TCR beta chain was determined in a study of T-cell reconstitution after alpha-beta-depleted transplantation in children. Findings and caveats of the study: Among T cells one year after transplant, newly produced cells accounted for most counts and diversity. The study traced high day-60 TCRbeta diversity in some patients to surviving recipient T cells and thymic progenitors. In patients about two months after transplant, alpha-beta T cells reportedly arose from several hundred expanded graft clones.

The germline V gene has CDR1 SGHVS and CDR2 FQNEAQ. The CDR3 covers 15 residues. Trimming left V 3 bases short and J 4 bases short, with 13 bases between. This clonotype has only a few counts. What it binds is not known. TCRbeta library preparation incorporated unique molecular identifiers. TCRdb reprocessed the PCR reads with MiXCR, giving one entry per CDR3 protein. The profile shows approximately 520,000 distinct CDR3 sequences, more than 9.5% of them singletons. V usage is TRBV7-8 and J usage is TRBJ1-5; tentatively, D is TRBD1 (5 bases). The sequence was obtained from a female patient between 2 and 15 years old who had a stem cell transplant for aplastic anemia, so the T cells may come from the graft donor. The sequencing here drew on PBMCs, mostly from graft donor cells, taken 180 days after TCRalphabeta/CD19-depleted stem cell transplant. CDR3 in amino acids: CASSFAGGRNQPQHF. The CDR3 nucleotides are TGTGCCAGCAGCTTCGCCGGGGGAAGAAATCAGCCCCAGCATTTT.